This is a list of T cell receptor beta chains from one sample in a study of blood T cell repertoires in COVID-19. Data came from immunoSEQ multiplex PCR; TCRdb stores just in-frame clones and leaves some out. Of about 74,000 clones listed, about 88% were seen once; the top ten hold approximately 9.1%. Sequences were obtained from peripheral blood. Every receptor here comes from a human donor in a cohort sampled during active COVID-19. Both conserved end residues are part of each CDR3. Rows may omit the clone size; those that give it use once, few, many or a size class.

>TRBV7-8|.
CASSLERGGLQTQYF
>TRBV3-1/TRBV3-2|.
CASSQDSGSRTDTQYF
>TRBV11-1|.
CASSPTGGVTEQYF
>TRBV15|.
CATSRERTGDHGYTF
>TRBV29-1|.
CSVTDRGKPYEQYF
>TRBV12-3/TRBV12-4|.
CASSFDSYEQYF
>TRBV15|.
CATSRVGTGGGLSEQFF
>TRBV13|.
CASSLFTDTQYF
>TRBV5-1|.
CASSLGQGAPHEQYF
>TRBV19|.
CASSIPGSRDEQYF
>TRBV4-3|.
CASSQGIRGTSGSSYNEQFF
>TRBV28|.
CASSLSQGRHTQYF
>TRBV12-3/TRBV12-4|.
CASSLAGGYGYTF
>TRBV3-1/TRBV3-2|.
CASSQDIGRVSDEQYF
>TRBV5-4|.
CASSLAGRGGPNEQFF
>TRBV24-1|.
CATGTRGEQFF
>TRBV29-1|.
CSVEVGSVYEQFF
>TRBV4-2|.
CASSQVLAGGNETQYF
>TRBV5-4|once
CASRPGLAVTGELFF
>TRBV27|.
CASSLGASYEQYF
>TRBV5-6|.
CASSLGRGTYGYTF
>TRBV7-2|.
CASSLQGNGGDTQYF
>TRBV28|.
CASSPPLGGDEQYF
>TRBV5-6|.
CASSLSPSGNTGELFF
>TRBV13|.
CASSLGLNRGPGRDTQYF
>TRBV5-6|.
CASSPGTEETQYF
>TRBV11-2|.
CASSLGLISTDTQYF
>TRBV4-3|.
CASARDLGTTDTQYF
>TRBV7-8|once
CASSNSRISGTEAFF